The 8 T cell receptor beta chains in this list originate from one sample, sequenced in a study of T cell repertoires in cytomegalovirus infection. TCRdb reprocessed the reads via MiXCR and lists one record per CDR3 protein. The sample includes some 700,000 distinct CDR3 sequences, less than 40% seen only once; the top ten take 2.5% to 3%. Source material: PBMCs. The receptors derive from a human donor in good health (CMV status not recorded). Some clones in this sample may be carry-over from other donors' samples.

The genes are TRBV7-6 and TRBJ2-1, with D unresolved. Germline V gene sequence: CDR1 SGHVS, CDR2 FNYEAQ. This CDR3 has 15 amino acids. Trimming pared 9 bases from V and 1 base from J, leaving 16 bases between. CDR3: CARSRALGSYNEQFF. CDR3 nucleotides: TGTGCCAGAAGCCGGGCTTTAGGGTCCTACAATGAGCAGTTCTTC.

The sample holds one count of this clonotype. The J gene is TRBJ2-3, the V gene TRBV7-4; D is uncertain. Trimming shortened V by 5 bases and J by 2 bases, and 20 bases separated the two germline ends. The CDR3 extends over 17 amino acids. Per the germline V gene, CDR1 is SGHVT and CDR2 is SQSDAQ. The CDR3 sequence is CASSARTTRINTDTQYF. The CDR3 DNA follows: TGTGCCAGCAGCGCCCGGACCACGAGAATAAACACAGATACGCAGTATTTT. The entire variable domain, with the rest obtained from reference TRBV7-4 and TRBJ2-3, is as follows: GAGVSQSPRYKVAKRGRDVALRCDSISGHVTLYWYRQTLGQGSEVLTYSQSDAQRDKSGRPSGRFSAERPERSVSTLKIQRTEQGDSAVYLCASSARTTRINTDTQYFGPGTRLTVL.

This clonotype was counted ten times or more. The chain carries TRBV7-2 and TRBJ2-3; D is undetermined. CDR1 is SGHTA, CDR2 FQGNSA, per germline. Trimming took off 5 bases at V and 0 bases at J, with 9 bases between the two ends. The CDR3 is 14 residues long. DNA for the CDR3: TGTGCCAGCAGCCCTCAAACTAGCACAGATACGCAGTATTTT. Encoded protein: CASSPQTSTDTQYF.

The chain has TRBV20-1 and TRBJ1-1; no clear D. Germline V gives CDR1 DFQATT, CDR2 SNEGSKA (reference sequence). The CDR3 is 17 residues long. CDR3 sequence (DNA): TGCAGCGCTGATCGGGCACTCCATACCTCTATGAACACTGAAGCTTTCTTT. The encoded protein is CSADRALHTSMNTEAFF.

V is TRBV4-1 and J is TRBJ2-7; 7 nucleotides line up with TRBD1. Germline-derived CDR1 and CDR2 are MGHRA and YSYEKL. This CDR3 spans 17 amino acids. V lost 0 bases to trimming and J lost 8 bases; unmatched junction nucleotides: 16. The CDR3 here is CASSQDLTGTDEDKQYV. The DNA for the CDR3 is TGCGCCAGCAGCCAAGATCTTACCGGGACAGATGAGGACAAGCAGTACGTC.

Notes on this clonotype: Given a much more abundant clone one base away, this may be a read error. The conserved phenylalanine or tryptophan normally closing the CDR3 is absent here, so this likely arose from a read error. The chain uses TRBV7-2 and TRBJ2-7; TRBD1 agrees at 10 bases. Germline V gene data show CDR1 as SGHTA and CDR2 as FQGNSA. V lost 5 bases, J lost 1 base, and 8 bases stayed unmatched. The CDR3 sequence is 16 residues long. CDR3 nucleotides: TGTGCCAGCAGCCTAACACGGACAGGGGGATCCTACGAGCAGTACTTA. It yields the protein CASSLTRTGGSYEQYL.

This chain links TRBV7-2 with TRBJ1-3; D unresolved. CDR3 size: 16 residues. Germline V gene data show CDR1 as SGHTA and CDR2 as FQGNSA. V was clipped by 6 bases and J by 3 bases, with 18 bases between them. CDR3 amino acids: CASRAPDGLFGNTIYF. Written as DNA, the CDR3 is TGTGCCAGCAGAGCCCCGGATGGCCTTTTTGGAAACACCATATATTTT.

This chain links TRBV27 with TRBJ2-1; D may be TRBD1 (6 bases). V gave up 5 bases and J gave up 1 base, with 18 bases separating them. There are 17 residues in the CDR3. The germline V gene has CDR1 MNHEY and CDR2 SMNVEV (reference sequence). Written as DNA, the CDR3 is TGTGCCAGCAGTCCGCGCCCCTCCAGGGGTTCCTACAATGAGCAGTTCTTC. Its translation: CASSPRPSRGSYNEQFF.